The 15 T cell receptor beta chains below were found in one sample sequenced in a study of T cell responses to AZD1222 COVID-19 vaccine. The table came from immunoSEQ multiplex PCR; TCRdb's copy has only in-frame clones and leaves some out. The sample holds 85,000 or so clones, 85% to 90% seen once. The sequencing here drew on peripheral blood, taken 28 days after the second AZD1222 dose. These receptors all stem from an adult who received the AZD1222 COVID-19 vaccine.

The CDR3 DNA reads TGTGCAAGTCGCTCTATGGATGGCTACACCTTC. It codes for CASRSMDGYTF. This chain links TRBV12-2 with TRBJ1-2. TRBV12-2 is tagged as a pseudogene. The CDR3 spans 11 residues.

This chain joins TRBV5-1 and TRBJ2-1; 11 bases align to TRBD2. Unmatched junction bases numbered 8, after V lost 5 bases and J lost 7 bases. The CDR3 consists of 15 residues. Germline CDR1 SGHRS, CDR2 YFSETQ. The CDR3 DNA reads TGCGCCAGCAGGGTTAGCGGGAGGGAGGGGAATGAGCAGTTCTTC. It specifies CASRVSGREGNEQFF.

V usage is TRBV6-1 and J usage is TRBJ2-7, with 11 bases aligning to TRBD2. This CDR3 region has 14 residues. Per germline, CDR1 MNHNS and CDR2 SASEGT. The J segment lost 6 bases and the V segment lost 7 bases, leaving 8 bases of the junction unmatched. CDR3: CASTLTSGSGEQYF. The CDR3 DNA is TGTGCCAGCACCCTTACTAGCGGGAGTGGCGAGCAGTACTTC.

The chain recombines TRBV2 with TRBJ2-7, with TRBD1 matching over 11 bases. CDR1 and CDR2 (germline): SNHLY, FYNNEI. The ends lost 6 bases at V and 2 bases at J; junction bases unmatched: 3. CDR3 size: 14 residues. The CDR3 spells CASSWGQGAYEQYF. DNA of the CDR3: TGTGCCAGCAGCTGGGGACAGGGGGCCTACGAGCAGTACTTC.

This chain joins TRBV7-2 and TRBJ2-3; D is possibly TRBD1 (6 bases). V was cut by 5 bases and J by 5 bases, with 11 bases left in between. CDR1 is SGHTA and CDR2 is FQGNSA in the germline V gene. The length of the CDR3 is 13 residues. The CDR3 is CASSARRGDTQYF. The CDR3 DNA reads TGTGCCAGCAGCGCACGCAGGGGAGATACGCAGTATTTT.

The chain joins TRBV5-5 to TRBJ1-2; tentatively, D is TRBD1 (6 bases). Per germline, CDR1 SGHKS and CDR2 YYEKEE (reference sequence). CDR3 size: 16 residues. V dropped 2 bases and J dropped 0 bases, with 14 bases sitting between them. CDR3 residues: CASSLGLSGANYGYTF. The CDR3 coding sequence is TGTGCCAGCAGCTTAGGGTTATCAGGGGCTAACTATGGCTACACCTTC.

The V gene is TRBV2, the J gene TRBJ2-3; 8 bases fit TRBD1. Germline assignment: CDR1 SNHLY and CDR2 FYNNEI. CDR3 length equals 15 residues. Trimming took 6 bases from V and 0 from J; bases not matched to a gene: 5. CDR3 residues: CASREQGVSTDTQYF. The CDR3 DNA follows: TGTGCCAGCAGAGAACAGGGGGTTAGCACAGATACGCAGTATTTT.

The chain employs TRBV15 and TRBJ1-4, with 10 bases identical to TRBD1. The CDR3 is made up of 14 amino acids. V dropped 5 bases and J dropped 5; count of bases not matched to a gene: 2. Germline V gene data show CDR1 as LNHNV and CDR2 as YYDKDF (reference sequence). The CDR3 nucleotides read TGTGCCACCAGCCGGGACAGGGGAAATGAAAAACTGTTTTTT. Its translation: CATSRDRGNEKLFF.

This clone was seen a handful of times. The CDR3 reads CASSKQGGRAFF. In DNA, the CDR3 is TGTGCCAGCAGCAAGCAGGGTGGTCGAGCTTTCTTT. The V gene is TRBV5-4, the J gene TRBJ1-1; D is perhaps TRBD1 (5 bases). Trimming cost V 4 bases and J 10 bases, with 14 bases left between them. The germline gives CDR1 SGHNT, CDR2 YYREEE (reference sequence). The CDR3 runs 12 residues.

The genes are TRBV27 and TRBJ1-2; 9 positions match TRBD1. The V segment lost 5 bases and the J segment 6 bases; nucleotides outside the gene matches: 4. There are 13 residues in the CDR3. Looked up from germline, CDR1 is MNHEY and CDR2 is SMNVEV (reference sequence). The CDR3 region is CASSQQGADGYTF. CDR3 nucleotide sequence: TGTGCCAGCAGTCAACAGGGGGCGGATGGCTACACCTTC.

This chain links TRBV6-5 with TRBJ2-3, with 8 bases matching TRBD2. Per germline, CDR1 MNHEY and CDR2 SVGAGI. V lost 1 base, J lost 6 bases, and 6 bases stayed unmatched. The length of the CDR3 is 15 residues. CDR3 region: CASSYLGLGGDTQYF. The CDR3 region has the DNA TGTGCCAGCAGTTACTTGGGACTAGGGGGGGATACGCAGTATTTT.

This chain uses TRBV7-2 with TRBJ2-1; 13 bases are shared with TRBD2. V shed 4 bases and J 6 bases; nucleotides not matched to a gene: 12. The CDR3 runs 18 residues. Per the germline V gene, CDR1 is SGHTA and CDR2 is FQGNSA. In DNA form, the CDR3 reads TGTGCCAGCAGCTCCCGACTAGCGGGAGGATCTCTCGGCAATGAGCAGTTCTTC. Translation: CASSSRLAGGSLGNEQFF. Based on the CDR3 plus reference TRBV7-2 and TRBJ2-1, the full variable domain is GAGVSQSPSNKVTEKGKDVELRCDPISGHTALYWYRQSLGQGLEFLIYFQGNSAPDKSGLPSDRFSAERTGGSVSTLTIQRTQQEDSAVYLCASSSRLAGGSLGNEQFFGPGTRLTVL.

The sample holds a few counts of this clone. This sequence joins TRBV10-3 and TRBJ1-2; 7 bases map to TRBD1. Germline loops: CDR1 ENHRY, CDR2 SYGVKD. The J segment lost 5 bases and the V segment lost 7 bases, leaving 13 bases of the junction unmatched. The CDR3 sequence is 15 residues long. The CDR3 DNA sequence: TGTGCCATCAATAAACAGGGGTGGGCGGGGTATGGCTACACCTTC. This sequence encodes CAINKQGWAGYGYTF.

The chain's CDR3 is CASAPAGGSTGELFF. The CDR3 coding sequence is TGTGCCAGCGCCCCAGCGGGAGGCAGTACCGGGGAGCTGTTTTTT. The chain has TRBV7-3 and TRBJ2-2; 9 bases align to TRBD2. The length of the CDR3 is 15 residues. V shed 8 bases and J 5 bases; nucleotides not matched to a gene: 9. CDR1 and CDR2 from the germline V gene are SGHTA and FQGTGA.

A few counts support this clone. The genes are TRBV19 and TRBJ1-3, with 8 bases that match TRBD1. This CDR3 has 16 residues. In germline, CDR1 is LNHDA, CDR2 SQIVND (reference sequence). V lost 7 bases, J lost 4 bases, and 12 bases stayed unmatched. CDR3 DNA: TGTGCCAGTACCCTGACAGGGGCCGGTAGCGGAAACACCATATATTTT. Translated: CASTLTGAGSGNTIYF.